The present entry profiles one T cell receptor beta chain with its context. Its specificity is not known. The data were taken from a study of blood T cells in healthy people across ages. Trimming cost V 0 bases and J 4 bases, with 12 bases left between them. The germline V gene has CDR1 LGHNA and CDR2 YSLEER. This CDR3 contains 15 residues. For the second PCR, which ran for roughly 6 to 12 cycles, a sample-barcoded 5' primer and a J-beta primer mix were used. Each CDR3 protein is one row after TCRdb ran MiXCR on the 5' RACE reads. The table lists approximately 730,000 distinct CDR3 sequences, more than 40% of them singletons. Study-wide findings and caveats: Per million T cells, the diversity of TCR beta decreased roughly linearly as age advanced.

The source material was blood. V usage is TRBV4-3 and J usage is TRBJ1-2; perhaps TRBD1 as D (5 bases). This TCR was recovered from a woman in her sixties in good health. The CDR3 sequence is CASSQDSGNVYGYTF. As DNA, the CDR3 is TGCGCCAGCAGCCAAGATTCAGGGAATGTCTATGGCTACACCTTC.